The clone carrying this TCR beta chain is categorized as medium-sized. This specimen belongs to a study of OX40 agonist ivuxolimab in advanced cancers. Losses at the gene ends were 1 base for V and 2 bases for J; bases not matched to a gene: 3. The germline V gene encodes CDR1 KGHSY and CDR2 FQNENV. This CDR3 contains 15 residues. Assay used: immunoSEQ multiplex PCR; TCRdb lists only in-frame clones, some missing. This sample has tens of thousands of clones, with around 81% found just once. The sequences come from CD4+ or CD8+ T cells sorted from blood, collected in a trial of the OX40 agonist ivuxolimab. The source of this sequence is an adult with an advanced solid tumor such as melanoma, head and neck, liver or kidney cancer. The gene calls are TRBV16 and TRBJ2-5, with 8 positions matching TRBD2. The CDR3 sequence is CASSQLLAVQETQYF. The DNA of the CDR3 is TGTGCCAGCAGCCAATTACTAGCGGTACAAGAGACCCAGTACTTC.